Sequencing of this T cell receptor (beta chain) was carried out in a study of regulatory T cells in long-lasting Graves disease. As regards this clonotype: The antigen remains undetermined.

General observations from the study: Rather than thyroid tissue, only peripheral blood underwent study.

Time point of the sample: newly diagnosed GD, antithyroid drugs for less than 3 months. PBMC-extracted RNA yielded the TCR library. Doctors identified Graves' disease using the American Thyroid Association guidelines. In Xi'an, China, an endocrinology department was the source of patients. Trimming cost V 1 base and J 14 bases; bases outside gene matches: 8. The germline V gene encodes CDR1 SGHDN and CDR2 FVKESK. The CDR3 has 13 residues. Building the TCR beta libraries relied on iRepertoire HTBI primers, and CDR3 regions underwent Arm-PCR. TCRdb re-derived calls from the multiplex PCR reads in MiXCR, one entry per CDR3 protein. The data show under 450,000 distinct CDR3 sequences, with around 11% seen just once and approximately 20% held by the top ten. These data were likewise used in another study, on T cells in Graves' hyperthyroidism and ophthalmopathy. As that report states: Graves' hyperthyroidism without ophthalmopathy progression within 18 months was termed stable.

The sequence was collected from a woman in her late teens or twenties with Graves disease. The rearrangement links TRBV14 to TRBJ2-1; 7 nucleotides agree with TRBD2. The specimen comprised peripheral blood mononuclear cells (PBMCs), sampled at new diagnosis, from a patient treated with antithyroid drugs. The chain's CDR3 is CASSQGRGGSKFF. The CDR3 DNA sequence: TGTGCCAGCAGCCAAGGACGGGGCGGGAGCAAGTTCTTC.